This T cell receptor (beta chain) is drawn from a study of blood T cells in healthy people across ages. PCR was performed a second time for roughly 6 to 12 cycles using a sample-barcoded 5' primer and a J-beta primer mix. TCRdb re-called the 5' RACE reads through MiXCR, storing one row per CDR3 protein. The data show some 860,000 distinct CDR3 sequences, about 61% seen once. The CDR3 is 15 residues long. Trimming at V came to 6 bases and at J to 7 bases, leaving 14 bases not matched to a gene. Germline V gives CDR1 ENHRY, CDR2 SYGVKD. The source material was blood. This chain joins TRBV10-3 and TRBJ1-2; 7 nucleotides line up with TRBD1. The clonotype originates from a man in his forties in good health. The CDR3 DNA reads TGTGCCATCAGCAATAGCCAGGGGGGCTCTGGTGGCTACACCTTC. Translation gives CAISNSQGGSGGYTF.